This T cell receptor (beta chain) was recorded in a study of T cell clonality in common variable immunodeficiency. The study, taken as a whole, reports: Reportedly, TCR beta sequences from common variable immunodeficiency showed fewer deletions and N-nucleotide insertions.

The data were produced by immunoSEQ multiplex PCR, yet TCRdb's version contains in-frame clones alone and is incomplete. The record shows around 19,000 clones for this sample, with no singletons present. This clone showed up just a few times. The antigen remains unidentified. With the read ending 3 residues before the CDR3 end, the germline J gene is used to fill in that end. In the same sample, other DNA sequences code for this CDR3. Looked up from germline, CDR1 is LNHDA and CDR2 is SQIVND (reference sequence). V shed 6 bases and J 7 bases; nucleotides not matched to a gene: 9. This CDR3 is 15 amino acids long.

The TCR sequence derives from a human donor with common variable immunodeficiency. The chain is built from TRBV19 and TRBJ1-5; 10 positions match TRBD1. Input material: peripheral blood mononuclear cells. CDR3 amino acids: CASSTTGGDGQPQHF. The DNA read from the CDR3 is TGTGCCAGTAGCACGACAGGGGGCGACGGGCAGCCC.